This TCR beta chain was recorded in a study of T cell responses to AZD1222 COVID-19 vaccine. The study's findings and limits: At baseline, seropositivity was found in only a handful of AZD1222 recipients. Nearly half of spike-specific TCRs reportedly target unmutated variant regions. Donors were largely white British and mainly female; clonal diversity was possibly underestimated.

TCRdb's copy holds only in-frame clones and misses some; the assay was immunoSEQ multiplex PCR. The sample has around 120,000 clones; 88% are singletons. This CDR3 comprises 16 residues. The ends lost 4 bases at V and 6 bases at J; junction bases unmatched: 13. Germline V CDR1 and CDR2: GTSNPN, SVGIG (reference sequence). As for this clone: Its matching antigen is unknown.

This chain connects TRBV30 to TRBJ2-7, with 12 nucleotides matching TRBD2. The specimen comprised peripheral blood, sampled on day 0 of MenACWY control vaccination. The clonotype comes from an adult in good health. CDR3 sequence (DNA): TGTGCCTGGACCGGCCAGGTTGCTAGCGGGAGGGGCGAGCAGTACTTC. It translates to CAWTGQVASGRGEQYF.